This TCR beta chain was captured by sequencing in a study of response to subunit inactivated influenza vaccine. TCRdb ran MiXCR on the RT-PCR reads and lists one entry per CDR3 protein. The sample consists of about 540,000 distinct CDR3 sequences, approximately 22% of them appearing once. This CDR3 contains 14 residues. With V trimmed by 6 bases and J by 3 bases, 7 bases remained unmatched. The V gene's germline CDR1 is SGHRS and CDR2 YFSETQ. The same data also contributed to another study, on T cells expressing NK-cell markers. That investigation notes: Beta-chain TCR cDNA was generated via 5'RACE template switching with UMIs. Eight donors were sequenced, seven testing HCMV-seropositive and one testing seronegative. In several experiments, an anti-gamma-delta TCR antibody restricted sorting to alpha-beta TCR T cells.

The sample consisted of CD4+ T cells sorted from PBMCs, taken 11 to 12 days after vaccination. This sequence was found in a man aged 45-65 years who received an inactivated influenza vaccine. The V and J genes are TRBV5-1 and TRBJ2-3, with TRBD1 identical over 7 bases. The CDR3 region has the DNA TGCGCCAGCACAAACAGGGGTCGAACAGATACGCAGTATTTT. Its translation is CASTNRGRTDTQYF.